This entry features one TCR beta chain sequence. Per sorted-subset replicate PCR, input was 200 to 250 ng DNA, representing 30,000 to 35,000 T cell genomes. How the authors handled the data: Junction-only sequences without quality scores came from ImmunoSEQ, so filtering differed. The protocol was immunoSEQ multiplex PCR, while the TCRdb copy is restricted to in-frame clones and leaves out a portion. D and trimming were read from the DNA, whereas the V and J calls and clone size are those reported in that table. This sample has over a million clones, with more than 60% found just once. These data originate in a study of shared clonotypes between healthy human individuals. The CDR3 sequence is 14 residues long. Trimming took 6 bases from V and 2 from J; bases not matched to a gene: 2. Germline assignment: CDR1 ENHRY and CDR2 SYGVKD.

Sequencing input: memory CD4+ T cells sorted from blood. This sample's subset: CD45RA-negative fraction. The genes are TRBV10-3 and TRBJ2-1; 9 bases agree with TRBD1. The clonotype was recovered from a young man in good health. DNA for the CDR3: TGTGCCATCAGGGGACAGGGCACCTACAATGAGCAGTTCTTC. Its translation is CAIRGQGTYNEQFF.